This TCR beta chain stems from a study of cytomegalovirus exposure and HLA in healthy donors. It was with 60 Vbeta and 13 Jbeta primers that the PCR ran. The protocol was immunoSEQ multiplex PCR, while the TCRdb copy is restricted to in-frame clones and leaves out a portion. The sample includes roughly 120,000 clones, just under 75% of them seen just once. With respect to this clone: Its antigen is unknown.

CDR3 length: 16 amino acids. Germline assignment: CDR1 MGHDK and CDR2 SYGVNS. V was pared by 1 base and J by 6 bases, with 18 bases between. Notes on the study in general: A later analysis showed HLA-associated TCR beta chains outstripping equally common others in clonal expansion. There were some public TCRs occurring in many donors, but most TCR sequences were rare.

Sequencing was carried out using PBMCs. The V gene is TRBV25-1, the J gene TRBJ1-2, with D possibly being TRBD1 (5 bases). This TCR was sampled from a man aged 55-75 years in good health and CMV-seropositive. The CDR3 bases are TGTGCCAGCAGTGAATTCGGAACCCCGGGGGTCCATGGCTACACCTTC. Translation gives CASSEFGTPGVHGYTF.